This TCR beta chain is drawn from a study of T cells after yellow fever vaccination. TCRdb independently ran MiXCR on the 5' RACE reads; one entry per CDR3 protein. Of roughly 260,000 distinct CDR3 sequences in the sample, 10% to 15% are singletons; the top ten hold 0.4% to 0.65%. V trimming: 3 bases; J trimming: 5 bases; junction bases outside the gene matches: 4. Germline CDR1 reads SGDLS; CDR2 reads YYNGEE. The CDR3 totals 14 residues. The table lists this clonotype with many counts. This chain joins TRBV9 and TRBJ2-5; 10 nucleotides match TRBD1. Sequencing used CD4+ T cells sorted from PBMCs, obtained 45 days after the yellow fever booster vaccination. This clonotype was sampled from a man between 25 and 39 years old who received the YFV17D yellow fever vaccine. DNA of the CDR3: TGTGCCAGCAGCGGCGACAGGGGGCGGGAGACCCAGTACTTC. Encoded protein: CASSGDRGRETQYF.